The 14 T cell receptor beta chains listed next were all sequenced from one sample in a study of identical twins. One entry per CDR3 protein, called by TCRdb with MiXCR from the 5' RACE reads. The sample shows roughly 190,000 distinct CDR3 sequences, approximately 16% of them seen only once. The data were also submitted as part of a second study, on T cells expressing NK-cell markers.

Material: CD8+ T cells sorted from blood. The source is a woman younger than 35 in good health.

There are a few counts of this clonotype. The CDR3 reads CASSLMAPNRGNIQYF. The CDR3 nucleotides read TGCGCCAGCAGCTTGATGGCACCCAACAGGGGGAACATTCAGTACTTC. This chain joins TRBV5-1 and TRBJ2-4, with 8 positions matching TRBD1. The CDR3 runs 16 residues. Germline lookup yields CDR1 SGHRS and CDR2 YFSETQ. Losses at the gene ends were 1 base for V and 7 bases for J; bases not matched to a gene: 10.

The rearrangement uses TRBV12-3 or TRBV12-4 and TRBJ2-5, with D perhaps matching TRBD2 (7 bases). Trimming removed 8 bases from V and 4 bases from J, with 20 bases in between. The CDR3 runs 15 residues. The CDR3 region has the DNA TGTGCCAGCGGATATGGTGGGGGGGCTCCAGAGACCCAGTACTTC. Protein product: CASGYGGGAPETQYF.

This clonotype was seen more than once but under ten times. The chain recombines TRBV29-1 with TRBJ2-7; TRBD1 might be the D (6 bases). V lost 6 bases and J 4 bases, leaving 22 bases between the germline ends. CDR1 SQVTM and CDR2 ANQGSEA come from the germline V gene. This CDR3 spans 15 amino acids. DNA for the CDR3: TGCAGCGTGGGGGACAAGGGGCGGCATGGTTACGAGCAGTACTTC. Protein: CSVGDKGRHGYEQYF.

This chain joins TRBV19 and TRBJ2-1; 7 nucleotides line up with TRBD2. From germline, CDR1 is LNHDA and CDR2 SQIVND (reference sequence). The CDR3 sequence is 15 residues long. V trimming: 1 base; J trimming: 3 bases; junction bases outside the gene matches: 3. CDR3 in DNA: TGTGCCAGTAGTATAGGGGGGGGAAGCTACAATGAGCAGTTCTTC. Translating it yields CASSIGGGSYNEQFF.

This chain links TRBV7-8 with TRBJ2-2; a possible D gene is TRBD2 (5 bases). There are 12 residues in the CDR3. Deletions cut 11 bases from V and 1 base from J, with 8 bases between. CDR1 and CDR2 (germline): SGHVS, FQNEAQ. CDR3 bases: TGTGCCCATCGGGGGAACACCGGGGAGCTGTTTTTT. Its protein is CAHRGNTGELFF.

The CDR3 loop is CASSLGTGGSYNEQFF. The DNA of the CDR3 is TGTGCCAGCAGCTTAGGGACGGGAGGGTCCTACAATGAGCAGTTCTTC. The chain has TRBV7-6 and TRBJ2-1; 8 positions agree with TRBD2. The junction had 3 bases not matched to a gene; V was cut back by 1 base and J by 1 base. CDR3 length equals 16 residues. Germline CDR1 is SGHVS and CDR2 is FNYEAQ.

V and J are TRBV10-3 and TRBJ2-1; the match to TRBD2 covers 8 bases. The trim removed 2 bases at V and 3 bases at J, leaving 6 bases unmatched. Germline lookup yields CDR1 ENHRY and CDR2 SYGVKD. This CDR3 is 16 amino acids long. CDR3 bases: TGTGCCATCAGTGAGGGTCGGGGGGGACTCTACAATGAGCAGTTCTTC. Amino acids: CAISEGRGGLYNEQFF.

The chain links TRBV5-1 to TRBJ2-5; tentatively, D is TRBD1 (5 bases). This CDR3 region has 13 residues. Trimming took 2 bases from V and 4 from J, leaving 9 bases between them. Germline V gene data show CDR1 as SGHRS and CDR2 as YFSETQ. For the CDR3, the DNA is TGCGCCAGCAGCTTTGGGCAGGGAGAGACCCAGTACTTC. Translation gives CASSFGQGETQYF.

This clonotype has just a few counts. The chain combines TRBV10-3 with TRBJ1-1; D call uncertain. CDR3 length: 13 residues. V lost 7 bases to trimming and J lost 8 bases, with 17 bases between them. In germline, CDR1 is ENHRY, CDR2 SYGVKD. In nucleotides, the CDR3 is TGTGCCATCAAAACGGCGACGACATGGGAAGCTTTCTTT. Its protein product is CAIKTATTWEAFF.

This clonotype was counted only a few times. This sequence joins TRBV24-1 and TRBJ2-1; D not certain. The CDR3 runs to 12 residues. The V end lost 4 bases, the J end lost 10 bases, and 10 bases lay between the germline ends. CDR1 and CDR2 (germline): KGHDR, SFDVKD. The CDR3 reads CATSDGPGEQFF. The CDR3 region has the DNA TGTGCCACCAGTGACGGACCGGGCGAGCAGTTCTTC.

J is TRBJ2-1 and V is TRBV13; 7 bases are shared with TRBD1. Germline-derived CDR1 and CDR2 are PRHDT and FYEKMQ (reference sequence). The CDR3 spans 13 residues. J gave up 8 bases and V 4 bases, and 5 bases lay outside the gene matches. CDR3 in DNA: TGTGCCAGCAGCTCACAGGGGTGGGATGAGCAGTTCTTC. This gives the protein CASSSQGWDEQFF.

This clonotype was counted between two and nine times. The rearrangement uses TRBV4-2 and TRBJ2-7; a weak D match, TRBD1 (5 bases). The CDR3 sequence is 14 residues long. Germline CDR1 reads LGHNA; CDR2 reads YNFKEQ. Trimming removed 1 base at V and 2 bases at J, with 9 bases between. This chain's CDR3 is CASSQGGATYEQYF. The DNA of the CDR3 is TGTGCCAGCAGCCAAGGTGGGGCAACCTACGAGCAGTACTTC.

This clonotype was picked up a small number of times. The chain recombines TRBV7-9 with TRBJ2-7; 7 bases are a match to TRBD2. Losses at the gene ends were 1 base for V and 0 bases for J; bases not matched to a gene: 9. The CDR3 runs to 17 residues. CDR1 and CDR2 from the germline V gene are SEHNR and FQNEAQ (reference sequence). The CDR3 nucleotides are TGTGCCAGCAGCTTAGTTGGGGGGGGGACCCACTCCTACGAGCAGTACTTC. Translating gives CASSLVGGGTHSYEQYF.

This rearrangement joins TRBV11-2 to TRBJ2-1; 14 nucleotides align to TRBD2. The germline gives CDR1 SGHAT, CDR2 FQNNGV. The CDR3 totals 19 residues. The ends lost 0 bases at V and 4 bases at J; junction bases unmatched: 8. CDR3 region: CASSLEEGLAGVFYNEQFF. CDR3 bases: TGTGCCAGCAGCTTAGAGGAGGGACTAGCGGGAGTTTTTTACAATGAGCAGTTCTTC.